The 24 T cell receptor beta chains in this list originate from one sample, sequenced in a study of persistence of HIV-infected CD4 T cells. An overlapping HIV-1 Gag peptide pool stimulated these cells at approximately 0.91 ug/peptide/mL. Sorted nonresponding memory CD4+ T cells were CD40L-negative, CD69-negative, CD45RO-high. Sequencing used immunoSEQ version 4 in survey mode. Sequencing was performed with immunoSEQ multiplex PCR; in TCRdb, only in-frame clones are kept and a portion is missing. The sample includes around 35,000 clones, 75% to 85% of them seen just once. These receptors have no identified antigens. Material: cultured CD4+ T cells from PBMCs, obtained from a patient who received antiretroviral therapy. The origin of the receptors is an adult with HIV. The donor label of this sample is uncertain.

This clone is medium-sized in the sample. This chain links TRBV5-1 with TRBJ1-1; no clear D. Trimming cost V 1 base and J 0 bases, with 7 bases left between them. CDR1 is SGHRS and CDR2 is YFSETQ in the germline V gene. This CDR3 has 14 residues. This CDR3 reads CASSLYVMNTEAFF. The CDR3 bases are TGCGCCAGCAGCTTGTATGTGATGAACACTGAAGCTTTCTTT.

This chain joins TRBV5-4 and TRBJ2-3; D perhaps matches TRBD1 (6 bases). The germline V and J ends were trimmed by 5 bases and 4 bases, with 14 bases remaining between them. The germline V gene has CDR1 SGHNT and CDR2 YYREEE (reference sequence). This CDR3 contains 14 residues. CDR3 in amino acids: CASRPGPGADTQYF. CDR3 nucleotides: TGTGCCAGCAGGCCCGGGCCAGGGGCAGATACGCAGTATTTT. Looking up the rest from reference TRBV5-4 and TRBJ2-3 gives the full variable domain: ETGVTQSPTHLIKTRGQQVTLRCSSQSGHNTVSWYQQALGQGPQFIFQYYREEENGRGNFPPRFSGLQFPNYSSELNVNALELDDSALYLCASRPGPGADTQYFGPGTRLTVL.

This clone was detected once. The chain uses TRBV6-1 and TRBJ2-7, with D tentatively TRBD1 or TRBD2 (5 bases each). V gave up 3 bases and J gave up 2 bases, with 14 bases separating them. CDR1 is MNHNS, CDR2 SASEGT, per germline. The CDR3 is made up of 15 amino acids. In nucleotides, the CDR3 is TGTGCCAGCAGTGATACCTGGACACTAGCCTACGAGCAGTACGTC. It specifies CASSDTWTLAYEQYV.

CDR3 in amino acids: CASSLGPGETQYF. Here the CDR3 DNA reads TGCGCCAGCAGCTTGGGGCCTGGGGAGACCCAGTACTTC. The V call is TRBV5-1, the J call TRBJ2-5; D not certain. Per germline, CDR1 SGHRS and CDR2 YFSETQ. The CDR3 consists of 13 residues. The V gene lost 0 bases and the J gene lost 5 bases, with 8 bases spanning the gap.

The chain has TRBV29-1 and TRBJ2-1, with D tentatively TRBD1 or TRBD2 (5 bases each). This CDR3 region has 13 residues. The germline V gene encodes CDR1 SQVTM and CDR2 ANQGSEA. V was trimmed by 3 bases and J by 6 bases, leaving 12 bases between them. The CDR3 region is CSVDRRGSNEQFF. Here the CDR3 DNA reads TGCAGCGTTGACCGACGGGGCTCCAATGAGCAGTTCTTC.

The V call is TRBV10-1, the J call TRBJ1-2; no clear D. V was cut by 3 bases and J by 0 bases, with 11 bases left in between. Germline V gives CDR1 WNHNN, CDR2 SYGVQD (reference sequence). This CDR3 has 15 amino acids. The CDR3 region is CASSDVRRPNYGYTF. DNA for the CDR3: TGCGCCAGCAGTGATGTTAGGAGACCTAACTATGGCTACACCTTC.

This clone was seen only once. The chain has TRBV9 and TRBJ2-1, with no clear D. V lost 1 base, J lost 4 bases, and 21 bases lay in between. Per germline, CDR1 SGDLS and CDR2 YYNGEE. The CDR3 contains 18 residues. The CDR3 DNA reads as TGTGCCAGCAGCGTAAGTCCCCTTGGGCAAGGAGAGTACAATGAGCAGTTCTTC. Amino acids: CASSVSPLGQGEYNEQFF.

There are a few counts of this clone. The V call is TRBV5-1, the J call TRBJ1-3; D unclear. Trimming removed 3 bases at V and 0 bases at J, with 10 bases between. From germline, CDR1 is SGHRS and CDR2 YFSETQ. The CDR3 extends over 15 amino acids. The CDR3 region has the DNA TGCGCCAGCAGCTCCGGACGGAACTCTGGAAACACCATATATTTT. Translated, it gives CASSSGRNSGNTIYF.

The J gene is TRBJ1-3, the V gene TRBV5-1; TRBD1 matches at 8 bases. V was clipped by 3 bases and J by 2 bases; unmatched bases: 7. The CDR3 covers 16 residues. Germline CDR1 reads SGHRS; CDR2 reads YFSETQ. CDR3 nucleotides: TGCGCCAGCAGCTGGAAAGGACAGGGAACTGGAAACACCATATATTTT. It translates to CASSWKGQGTGNTIYF. Drawing the rest from reference TRBV5-1 and TRBJ1-3, the complete variable domain is KAGVTQTPRYLIKTRGQQVTLSCSPISGHRSVSWYQQTPGQGLQFLFEYFSETQRNKGNFPGRFSGRQFSNSRSEMNVSTLELGDSALYLCASSWKGQGTGNTIYFGEGSWLTVV.

The V call is TRBV30, the J call TRBJ2-7; no clear D gene. Deletions cut 5 bases from V and 1 base from J, with 9 bases between. The V gene's germline CDR1 is GTSNPN and CDR2 SVGIG (reference sequence). The CDR3 is 12 amino acids. Here the CDR3 DNA reads TGTGCCTGGGCCCTCTTTTCCTACGAGCAGTACTTC. It codes for CAWALFSYEQYF.

This clone was counted once. The rearrangement uses TRBV6-2 or TRBV6-3 and TRBJ1-2; a weak D match, TRBD1 (6 bases). The CDR3 extends over 14 amino acids. CDR1 is MNHEY and CDR2 is SVGEGT in the germline V gene. V was cut by 2 bases and J by 4 bases, with 11 bases left in between. This CDR3 is CASSYGGGFYGYTF. The CDR3, as DNA: TGTGCCAGCAGTTACGGAGGGGGGTTCTATGGCTACACCTTC.

This sequence joins TRBV5-1 and TRBJ2-7; D is ambiguous. The CDR3 covers 13 residues. Trimming took 4 bases from V and 4 from J, leaving 12 bases between them. CDR1 is SGHRS, CDR2 YFSETQ, per germline. The DNA of the CDR3 is TGCGCCAGCAGCCAACCGGACGGTTACGAGCAGTACTTC. Residues: CASSQPDGYEQYF.

The chain combines TRBV19 with TRBJ2-7; no definite D call. The CDR3 has 12 residues. CDR1 is LNHDA, CDR2 SQIVND, per germline (reference sequence). V was clipped by 8 bases and J by 1 base, with 9 bases between them. In nucleotides, the CDR3 is TGTGCCAGTTCGGCCGGTTCCTACGAGCAGTACTTC. It translates to CASSAGSYEQYF.

This rearrangement joins TRBV5-1 to TRBJ1-1; the D gene is possibly TRBD1 (5 bases). Germline CDR1 is SGHRS and CDR2 is YFSETQ. The V and J ends lost 4 bases and 1 base respectively, with 8 bases between them. CDR3 size: 13 residues. The CDR3 DNA reads TGCGCCAGCAGCAATACAGGGAACACTGAAGCTTTCTTT. Residues: CASSNTGNTEAFF.

V and J are TRBV19 and TRBJ2-4; no firm D call. This CDR3 has 13 amino acids. Germline V CDR1 and CDR2: LNHDA, SQIVND (reference sequence). V lost 1 base to trimming and J lost 8 bases, with 9 bases between them. The CDR3 DNA follows: TGTGCCAGTAGTATAGGAAACCCCGACATTCAGTACTTC. Protein: CASSIGNPDIQYF.

This clone was recorded only once. J is TRBJ2-1 and V is TRBV7-6, with 9 bases that match TRBD2. The CDR3 is made up of 16 amino acids. Per the germline V gene, CDR1 is SGHVS and CDR2 is FNYEAQ. With 3 bases clipped from V and 4 bases from J, the junction kept 7 bases outside the gene matches. CDR3 residues: CASSFGSGGLYNEQFF. CDR3 in DNA: TGTGCCAGCAGCTTTGGGAGCGGGGGGCTTTACAATGAGCAGTTCTTC.

The gene calls are TRBV7-9 and TRBJ2-2, with 8 bases fitting TRBD1. The CDR3 is 13 residues long. CDR1 SEHNR and CDR2 FQNEAQ come from the germline V gene (reference sequence). V lost 10 bases to trimming and J lost 4 bases; unmatched junction nucleotides: 5. CDR3 DNA: TGTGCCATCGACAGGGGCGGCACCGGGGAGCTGTTTTTT. This encodes CAIDRGGTGELFF.

The chain uses TRBV5-1 and TRBJ2-7, with 12 bases lining up with TRBD2. Losses at the gene ends were 3 bases for V and 5 bases for J; bases not matched to a gene: 3. Germline V lookup: CDR1 SGHRS, CDR2 YFSETQ. The CDR3 extends over 14 amino acids. The DNA for the CDR3 is TGCGCCAGCAGCTGGACTAGCGGGGTGAACGAGCAGTACTTC. Translating it yields CASSWTSGVNEQYF.

J is TRBJ2-1 and V is TRBV12-5; TRBD2 is a possible D gene (6 bases). This CDR3 contains 16 residues. With 2 bases removed from V and 5 bases from J, the gap between germline ends came to 16 bases. Germline loops: CDR1 LGHNT, CDR2 FRNRAP. The CDR3 DNA sequence: TGTGCTAGTGGTTTGTACGCAGGGAGGCGTAACAATGAGCAGTTCTTC. Its translation is CASGLYAGRRNNEQFF.

The chain uses TRBV4-2 and TRBJ2-1; 11 bases are a match to TRBD2. Trimming cost V 3 bases and J 4 bases; bases outside gene matches: 2. Germline CDR1 reads LGHNA; CDR2 reads YNFKEQ. The CDR3 runs to 15 residues. CDR3 nucleotides: TGTGCCAGCAGCCAGACTAGCGGGGCTTACAATGAGCAGTTCTTC. Translating it yields CASSQTSGAYNEQFF.

The J gene is TRBJ1-1, the V gene TRBV5-1; no definite D call. V dropped 7 bases and J dropped 1 base, with 17 bases sitting between them. CDR1 is SGHRS, CDR2 YFSETQ, per germline. The CDR3 consists of 15 residues. CDR3 in DNA: TGCGCCAGCCGAGAGGTACTTGAGGGGAACACTGAAGCTTTCTTT. Translating gives CASREVLEGNTEAFF.

Only a few counts were recorded for this clone. The V call is TRBV5-4, the J call TRBJ1-1, with no clear D. The germline CDR1 and CDR2 sequences are SGHNT and YYREEE (reference sequence). With 0 bases removed from V and 3 bases from J, the gap between germline ends came to 9 bases. CDR3 length equals 14 residues. Written as DNA, the CDR3 is TGTGCCAGCAGCTTGGAGGGAGGGTACACTGAAGCTTTCTTT. This sequence encodes CASSLEGGYTEAFF.

The chain has TRBV15 and TRBJ2-7; D remains ambiguous. The CDR3 consists of 13 residues. Germline V gene sequence: CDR1 LNHNV, CDR2 YYDKDF (reference sequence). The V end lost 0 bases, the J end lost 4 bases, and 7 bases lay between the germline ends. CDR3 DNA: TGTGCCACCAGCAGAGATATAGGGTACGAGCAGTACGTC. This encodes CATSRDIGYEQYV.

The chain recombines TRBV5-1 with TRBJ2-1; D may be TRBD2 (6 bases). Per germline, CDR1 SGHRS and CDR2 YFSETQ. The CDR3 runs 13 residues. The V and J ends lost 4 bases and 7 bases respectively, with 12 bases between them. In nucleotides, the CDR3 is TGCGCCAGCAGCGACTCACTAGCAAATGAGCAGTTCTTC. As protein: CASSDSLANEQFF.